This TCR beta chain was identified in a study of early T cells in non-severe SARS-CoV-2 infection. Study-wide context: Sequenced material consisted of bulk RNA (from unsorted whole blood), and chains were unpaired.

This clonotype was recorded many times. The antigen is undetermined. The library protocol tagged individual cDNA molecules with unique molecular identifiers. TCRdb itself ran the 5' RACE reads through MiXCR, one entry per CDR3 protein. Among 25,000 to 35,000 distinct CDR3 sequences listed, 3.9% were seen once. Whole-study results and caveats: CD4 and private specificities were missed by VDJdb matching, which favored anti-spike CD8 responses.

Germline values: CDR1 DFQATT, CDR2 SNEGSKA (reference sequence). Trimming took off 2 bases at V and 8 bases at J, with 12 bases between the two ends. The CDR3 extends over 12 amino acids. The sequenced sample was whole blood. The clonotype comes from an adult who was a healthcare worker with PCR-confirmed SARS-CoV-2 infection or an uninfected control (not recorded which). This chain joins TRBV20-1 and TRBJ1-2; D call uncertain. The DNA of the CDR3 is TGCAGTGCTAGAAGGGTCGGCGCAGGCTACACCTTC. This encodes CSARRVGAGYTF.